These 21 T cell receptor beta chains came from one sample sequenced in a study of T cells in Graves' hyperthyroidism and ophthalmopathy (dated by TCRdb to about 2019). Libraries were constructed by multiplex PCR. TCRdb lists the instrument as Illumina HiSeq 2000. The TCR beta CDR3 regions were amplified from the RNA transcripts. The first round of RT-PCR for the TCR CDR3 was performed with the HTBI primer set and the Qiagen OneStep RT-PCR kit. TCRdb reworked the public reads: Q25 trimming with fastp, MiXCR clone assembly, productive beta chains retained. CDR3 protein sequences are deduplicated, and each keeps its most common genes and DNA. A total of under 500,000 distinct CDR3 sequences appear in this sample, about 14% of them only once. The top ten constitute 25% to 30% of the sample. Sequenced sample: blood. The receptors were sampled from a man aged 50-60 years with Graves' ophthalmopathy.

This clonotype was seen at least ten times. V is TRBV5-1 and J is TRBJ2-1, with D possibly being TRBD2 (5 bases). Germline V gene data show CDR1 as SGHRS and CDR2 as YFSETQ. This CDR3 has 16 residues. V shed 0 bases and J shed 6 bases, with 16 bases lying between them. Here the CDR3 DNA reads TGCGCCAGCAGCTTGGAGGTGGGAGCCGCCGTCAATGAGCAGTTCTTC. As protein: CASSLEVGAAVNEQFF.

This clonotype was seen ten or more times. The chain carries TRBV11-2 and TRBJ2-7; 9 nucleotides line up with TRBD2. The CDR3 has 15 amino acids. CDR1 is SGHAT, CDR2 FQNNGV, per germline. V was pared by 0 bases and J by 6 bases, with 6 bases of the junction left unmatched. The CDR3 nucleotides read TGTGCCAGCAGCTTAGATCCGCGGGAGGGTAGCGAGCAGTACTTC. Its protein is CASSLDPREGSEQYF.

This clonotype was recorded many times. The chain couples TRBV30 to TRBJ2-1, with 7 bases lining up with TRBD2. CDR1 is GTSNPN and CDR2 is SVGIG in the germline V gene (reference sequence). The V and J ends lost 3 bases and 6 bases, in that order; junction bases with no gene match: 8. This CDR3 contains 14 residues. CDR3 sequence reads: CAWRAAGVINEQFF. The DNA for the CDR3 is TGTGCCTGGAGGGCTGCGGGAGTTATCAATGAGCAGTTCTTC.

This clonotype showed up many times. The chain uses TRBV20-1 and TRBJ2-4, with a tentative D call TRBD1 (6 bases). V was pared by 0 bases and J by 0 bases, with 9 bases between. The CDR3 runs 15 residues. Germline lookup yields CDR1 DFQATT and CDR2 SNEGSKA (reference sequence). DNA of the CDR3: TGCAGTGCTAGAGACCTCAGGGGAGCCAAAAACATTCAGTACTTC. Protein sequence: CSARDLRGAKNIQYF.

The chain employs TRBV4-1 and TRBJ2-3; D call uncertain. The germline V and J ends were trimmed by 4 bases and 1 base, with 12 bases remaining between them. From germline, CDR1 is MGHRA and CDR2 YSYEKL. The CDR3 consists of 15 residues. The CDR3 spells CASSPYTKGTDTQYF. The CDR3 DNA sequence: TGCGCCAGCAGCCCCTATACTAAGGGCACAGATACGCAGTATTTT.

The table lists this clonotype with many counts. The V call is TRBV28, the J call TRBJ2-2, with TRBD1 matching 7 bases. This CDR3 has 15 amino acids. CDR1 is MDHEN, CDR2 SYDVKM, per germline. Losses at the gene ends were 5 bases for V and 7 bases for J; bases not matched to a gene: 10. Written as DNA, the CDR3 is TGTGCCAGCAGTACGGGACAGTCTCTCATCGGGGAGCTGTTTTTT. Its translation: CASSTGQSLIGELFF.

In its sample, this clonotype was seen many times. This chain links TRBV12-3 or TRBV12-4 with TRBJ1-5, with a possible D match to TRBD1 (6 bases). The CDR3 is 16 residues long. V lost 1 base, J lost 1 base, and 11 bases lay in between. CDR3 sequence (DNA): TGTGCCAGCAGTTTAGAGGGGGAGCTCAGCAATCAGCCCCAGCATTTT. Translation gives CASSLEGELSNQPQHF.

In its sample, this clonotype was seen a few times. J is TRBJ2-1 and V is TRBV29-1, with 11 positions matching TRBD2. Germline V gene sequence: CDR1 SQVTM, CDR2 ANQGSEA. V was pared by 2 bases and J by 3 bases, with 3 bases of the junction left unmatched. There are 15 residues in the CDR3. The CDR3 loop reads CSVEFGTSGYNEQFF. The CDR3 DNA follows: TGCAGCGTTGAATTTGGGACTAGCGGCTACAATGAGCAGTTCTTC.

Points on this clonotype: This clone may be a read error of a much larger clone one base away. The chain has TRBV7-8 and TRBJ1-1; possible D gene TRBD1, 5 bases. This CDR3 is 15 amino acids long. Germline-derived CDR1 and CDR2 are SGHVS and FQNEAQ. The CDR3, as DNA: TGTGCCAGCAGCTTAGTTGTGGGGGTCCCCACTGAAACTTTCTTT. It specifies CASSLVVGVPTETFF.

V usage is TRBV29-1 and J usage is TRBJ2-2; no clear D. Germline V gene lookup returns CDR1 SQVTM and CDR2 ANQGSEA. The length of the CDR3 is 12 residues. V gave up 6 bases and J gave up 6 bases, with 11 bases separating them. For the CDR3, the DNA is TGCAGCGTATATTGGGGTCCCGGGGAGCTGTTTTTT. This translates into CSVYWGPGELFF.

Of note for this clonotype: Its ends do not fully match the called genes, so a read error is possible. The CDR3 protein is CASSETGGGEAFF. CDR3 nucleotides: TGCGCCAGCAGTGAAACAGGGGGCGGTGAAGCTTTCTTT. This rearrangement joins TRBV7-8 to TRBJ1-1; 9 bases are a match to TRBD1. The length of the CDR3 is 13 residues. CDR1 SGHVS and CDR2 FQNEAQ come from the germline V gene.

This clonotype was counted ten times or more. This chain joins TRBV4-1 and TRBJ2-3; D assignment may be TRBD1 or TRBD2 (5 bases each). Germline V gene sequence: CDR1 MGHRA, CDR2 YSYEKL. The V end lost 2 bases, the J end lost 5 bases, and 20 bases lay between the germline ends. The CDR3 covers 17 residues. The CDR3 DNA follows: TGCGCCAGCAGCCAACAGTCGCAGGGACGAACGAAAGATACGCAGTATTTT. This sequence encodes CASSQQSQGRTKDTQYF.

This chain connects TRBV7-2 to TRBJ1-4; no definite D call. The V gene lost 2 bases and the J gene lost 8 bases, with 15 bases spanning the gap. Germline V lookup: CDR1 SGHTA, CDR2 FQGNSA. This CDR3 is 15 amino acids long. For the CDR3, the DNA is TGTGCCAGCAGCTTATTGGTCAGTGAGGAGGAAAAACTGTTTTTT. The encoded protein is CASSLLVSEEEKLFF.

This clonotype appeared many times. The rearrangement uses TRBV30 and TRBJ1-2; D is perhaps TRBD1 (5 bases). There are 14 residues in the CDR3. V was trimmed by 4 bases and J by 4 bases, leaving 16 bases between them. Germline CDR1 and CDR2: GTSNPN and SVGIG (reference sequence). The DNA for the CDR3 is TGTGCCTGGAAGGGTCTCGGGGACTTCTATGGCTACACCTTC. Its protein is CAWKGLGDFYGYTF.

In this sample, this clonotype turned up many times. This rearrangement joins TRBV7-9 to TRBJ2-7, with a weak D call TRBD2 (6 bases). The CDR3 runs to 11 residues. Germline V gene lookup returns CDR1 SEHNR and CDR2 FQNEAQ (reference sequence). The V end was cut by 6 bases, the J end by 6 bases, with 9 bases between. The CDR3 DNA sequence: TGTGCCAGCAGTTCCGGGGGCGAGCAGTACTTC. This gives the protein CASSSGGEQYF.

The CDR3 DNA reads TGTGCCAGCAGCGACTGGGACAGGGGGCGCGGTAGCTATGGCTACACCTTC. This codes for CASSDWDRGRGSYGYTF. The chain carries TRBV9 and TRBJ1-2; 12 positions agree with TRBD1. The CDR3 is made up of 17 amino acids. Germline V lookup: CDR1 SGDLS, CDR2 YYNGEE. V shed 3 bases and J 4 bases; nucleotides not matched to a gene: 10. The variable domain in full, with the rest retrieved from reference TRBV9 and TRBJ1-2, is DSGVTQTPKHLITATGQRVTLRCSPRSGDLSVYWYQQSLDQGLQFLIQYYNGEERAKGNILERFSAQQFPDLHSELNLSSLELGDSALYFCASSDWDRGRGSYGYTFGSGTRLTVV.

This clonotype was detected ten times or more. CDR3 nucleotides: TGCGCCAGCAGCCCCCTACTAGCGGGAGTCAACACCGGGGAGCTGTTTTTT. Its translation: CASSPLLAGVNTGELFF. This rearrangement joins TRBV4-1 to TRBJ2-2; the match to TRBD2 covers 11 bases. The junction had 6 bases not matched to a gene; V was cut back by 4 bases and J by 2 bases. The CDR3 has 17 amino acids. Germline V gives CDR1 MGHRA, CDR2 YSYEKL.

In its sample, this clonotype was seen many times. The chain recombines TRBV12-3 or TRBV12-4 with TRBJ2-3; TRBD2 matches 8 bases. The CDR3 is 16 amino acids. V was pared by 3 bases and J by 0 bases, with 5 bases of the junction left unmatched. Here the CDR3 reads CASSFVTGGSTDTQYF. The DNA of the CDR3 is TGTGCCAGCAGTTTTGTGACGGGGGGGAGCACAGATACGCAGTATTTT.

This clonotype turned up a few times. This chain links TRBV27 with TRBJ2-4, with a possible D match to TRBD1 (5 bases). This CDR3 has 14 residues. Germline assignment: CDR1 MNHEY and CDR2 SMNVEV (reference sequence). Trimming removed 4 bases from V and 0 bases from J, with 7 bases in between. The CDR3 DNA sequence: TGTGCCAGCAGTTCCAGGGTAGCCAAAAACATTCAGTACTTC. Protein product: CASSSRVAKNIQYF.

Turning to this clonotype: It may be a read error: a sequence one base away is much more abundant. The genes are TRBV5-1 and TRBJ2-3; 8 bases line up with TRBD2. The V gene's germline CDR1 is SGHRS and CDR2 YFSETQ. The CDR3 length is 16 residues. V shed 0 bases, J shed 2 bases, and the junction held 5 bases outside the gene matches. CDR3 in DNA: TGCGCCAGCAGCTTGGGAAGCGGGAGTGACACAGATACGCAGTATTTT. Its protein is CASSLGSGSDTDTQYF.

This clonotype was detected a few times. V is TRBV27 and J is TRBJ2-1, with a possible D match to TRBD1 (5 bases). Germline values: CDR1 MNHEY, CDR2 SMNVEV (reference sequence). The CDR3 length is 14 residues. The ends were cut back, 5 bases at V and 9 bases at J, with 17 bases in the middle. The CDR3 spells CASSRNNQGSEQFF. CDR3 sequence (DNA): TGTGCCAGCAGTCGGAATAACCAGGGATCTGAGCAGTTCTTC.